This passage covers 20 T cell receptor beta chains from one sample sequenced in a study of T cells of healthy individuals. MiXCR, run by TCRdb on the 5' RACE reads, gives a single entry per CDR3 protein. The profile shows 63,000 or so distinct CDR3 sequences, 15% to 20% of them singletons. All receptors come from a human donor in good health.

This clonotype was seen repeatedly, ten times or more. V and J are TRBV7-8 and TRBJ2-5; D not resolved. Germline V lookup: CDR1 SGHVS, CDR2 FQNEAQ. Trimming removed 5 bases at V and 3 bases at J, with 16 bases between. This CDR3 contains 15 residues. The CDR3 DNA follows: TGTGCCAGCAGCACCCGGCCCAGTCGGGAAGAGACCCAGTACTTC. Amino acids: CASSTRPSREETQYF.

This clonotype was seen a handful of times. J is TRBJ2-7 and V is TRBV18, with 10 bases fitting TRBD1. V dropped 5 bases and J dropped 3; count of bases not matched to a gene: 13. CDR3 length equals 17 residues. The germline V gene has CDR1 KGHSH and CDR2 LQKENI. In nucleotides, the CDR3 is TGTGCCAGCTCAACTTTGGGCACCGGGACAGGGGTCTACGAGCAGTACTTC. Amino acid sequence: CASSTLGTGTGVYEQYF.

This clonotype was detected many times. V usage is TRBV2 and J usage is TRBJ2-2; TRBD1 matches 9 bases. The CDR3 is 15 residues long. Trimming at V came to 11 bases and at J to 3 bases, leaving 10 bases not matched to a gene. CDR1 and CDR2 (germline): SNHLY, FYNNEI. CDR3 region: CALKSGDRDTGELFF. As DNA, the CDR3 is TGTGCCTTAAAGTCCGGGGACAGGGACACCGGGGAGCTGTTTTTT.

CDR3 amino acids: CASRDPGRGPDTQYF. The CDR3 DNA sequence: TGCGCCAGCCGAGACCCGGGCAGGGGGCCCGATACGCAGTATTTT. The rearrangement joins TRBV4-1 to TRBJ2-3, with 8 bases matching TRBD1. Germline V lookup: CDR1 MGHRA, CDR2 YSYEKL. With V trimmed by 8 bases and J by 6 bases, 13 bases remained unmatched. This CDR3 spans 15 amino acids.

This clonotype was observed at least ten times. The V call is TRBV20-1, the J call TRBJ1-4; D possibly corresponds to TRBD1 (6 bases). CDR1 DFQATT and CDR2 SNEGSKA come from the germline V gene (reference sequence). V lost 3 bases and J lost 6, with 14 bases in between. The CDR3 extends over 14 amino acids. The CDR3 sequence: CSARDDRRHEKLFF. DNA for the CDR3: TGCAGTGCTAGGGACGACAGGCGTCATGAAAAACTGTTTTTT.

CDR3: CASRAGTSNQPQHF. CDR3 nucleotides: TGTGCCAGCAGAGCAGGGACAAGCAATCAGCCCCAGCATTTT. This rearrangement joins TRBV2 to TRBJ1-5, with TRBD1 as a possible D gene (6 bases). The germline V and J ends were trimmed by 6 bases and 1 base, with 10 bases remaining between them. This CDR3 is 14 amino acids long. Germline CDR1 is SNHLY and CDR2 is FYNNEI.

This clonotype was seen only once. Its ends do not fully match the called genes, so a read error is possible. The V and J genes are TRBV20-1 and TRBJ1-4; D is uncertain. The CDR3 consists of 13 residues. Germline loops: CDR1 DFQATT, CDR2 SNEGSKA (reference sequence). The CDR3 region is CSAGEGRDEKLFF. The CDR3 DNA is TGCAGTGCTGGAGAAGGGAGAGATGAAAAACTGTTTTTT.

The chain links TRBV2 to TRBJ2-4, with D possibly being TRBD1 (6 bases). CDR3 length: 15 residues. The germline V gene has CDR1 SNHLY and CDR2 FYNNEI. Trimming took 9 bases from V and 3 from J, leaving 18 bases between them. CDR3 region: CASESQGMGKNIQYF. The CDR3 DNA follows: TGTGCCAGTGAAAGTCAGGGGATGGGCAAAAACATTCAGTACTTC.

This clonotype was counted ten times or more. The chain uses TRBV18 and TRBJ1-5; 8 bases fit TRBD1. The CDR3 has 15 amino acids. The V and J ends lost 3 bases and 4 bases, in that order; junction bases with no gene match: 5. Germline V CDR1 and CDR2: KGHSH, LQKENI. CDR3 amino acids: CASSPRQGPNQPQHF. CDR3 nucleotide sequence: TGTGCCAGCTCACCTCGACAGGGGCCTAATCAGCCCCAGCATTTT.

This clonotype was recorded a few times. CDR3 sequence reads: CASSRGQYQETQYF. CDR3 coding DNA: TGCGCCAGCAGCAGGGGCCAATACCAAGAGACCCAGTACTTC. The genes are TRBV5-1 and TRBJ2-5; D might be TRBD1 (5 bases). Germline-derived CDR1 and CDR2 are SGHRS and YFSETQ. The ends were cut back, 4 bases at V and 0 bases at J, with 10 bases in the middle. The CDR3 loop spans 14 amino acids.

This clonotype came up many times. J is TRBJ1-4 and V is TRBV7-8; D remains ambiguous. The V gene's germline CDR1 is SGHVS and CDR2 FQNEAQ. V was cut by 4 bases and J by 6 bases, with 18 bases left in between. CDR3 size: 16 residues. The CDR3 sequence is CASSSQRAEIHEKLFF. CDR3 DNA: TGTGCCAGCAGCTCCCAGAGGGCAGAAATACATGAAAAACTGTTTTTT.

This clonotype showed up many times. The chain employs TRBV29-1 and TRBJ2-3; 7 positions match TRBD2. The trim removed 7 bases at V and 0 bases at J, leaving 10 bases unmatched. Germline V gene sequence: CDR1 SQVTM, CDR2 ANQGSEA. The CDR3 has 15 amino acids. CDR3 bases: TGCAGCGCCGAGGATGGCGGGGGTAGCACAGATACGCAGTATTTT. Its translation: CSAEDGGGSTDTQYF.

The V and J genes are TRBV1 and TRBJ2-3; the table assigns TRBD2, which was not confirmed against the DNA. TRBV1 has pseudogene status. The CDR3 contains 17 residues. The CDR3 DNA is TGCACCAGCAGCCGGGGACTAGCGGGACCGAGCACAGATACGCAGTATTTT. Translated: CTSSRGLAGPSTDTQYF.

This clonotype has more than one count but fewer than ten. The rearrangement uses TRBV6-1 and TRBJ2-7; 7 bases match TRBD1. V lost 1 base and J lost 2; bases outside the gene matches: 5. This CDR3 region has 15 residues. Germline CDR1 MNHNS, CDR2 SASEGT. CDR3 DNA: TGTGCCAGCAGTGAAGAATGGGACAGTACCTACGAGCAGTACTTC. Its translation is CASSEEWDSTYEQYF.

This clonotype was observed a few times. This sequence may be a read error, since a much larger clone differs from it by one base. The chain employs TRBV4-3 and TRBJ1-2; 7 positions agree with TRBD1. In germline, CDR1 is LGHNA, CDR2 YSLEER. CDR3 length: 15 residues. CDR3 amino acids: CASSQDMGQTYGYNF. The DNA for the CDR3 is TGCGCCAGCAGCCAAGATATGGGACAGACCTATGGCTACAACTTC.

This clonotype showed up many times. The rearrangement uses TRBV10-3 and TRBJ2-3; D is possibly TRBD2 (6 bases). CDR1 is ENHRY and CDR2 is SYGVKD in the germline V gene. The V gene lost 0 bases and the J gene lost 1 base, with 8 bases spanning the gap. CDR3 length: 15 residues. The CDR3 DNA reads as TGTGCCATCAGTGAGTCCGGGGGAGGCACAGATACGCAGTATTTT. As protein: CAISESGGGTDTQYF.

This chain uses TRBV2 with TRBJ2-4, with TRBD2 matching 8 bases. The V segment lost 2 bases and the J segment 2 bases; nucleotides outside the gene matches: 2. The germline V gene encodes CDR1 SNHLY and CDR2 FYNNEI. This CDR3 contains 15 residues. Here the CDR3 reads CASSEPGGSKNIQYF. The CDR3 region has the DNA TGTGCCAGCAGTGAACCGGGGGGGTCCAAAAACATTCAGTACTTC.

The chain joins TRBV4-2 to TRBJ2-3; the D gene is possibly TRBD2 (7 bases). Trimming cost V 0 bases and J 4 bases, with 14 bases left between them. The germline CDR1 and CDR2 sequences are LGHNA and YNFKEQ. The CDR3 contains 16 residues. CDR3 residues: CASSQDGGAIPDTQYF. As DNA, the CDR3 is TGTGCCAGCAGCCAAGATGGGGGGGCAATACCAGATACGCAGTATTTT.

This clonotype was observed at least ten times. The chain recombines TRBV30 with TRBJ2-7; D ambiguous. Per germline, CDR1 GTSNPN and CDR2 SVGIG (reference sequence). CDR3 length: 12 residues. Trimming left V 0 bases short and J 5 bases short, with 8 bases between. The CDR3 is CAWSVGDDEQYF. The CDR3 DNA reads TGTGCCTGGAGTGTTGGGGATGACGAGCAGTACTTC.

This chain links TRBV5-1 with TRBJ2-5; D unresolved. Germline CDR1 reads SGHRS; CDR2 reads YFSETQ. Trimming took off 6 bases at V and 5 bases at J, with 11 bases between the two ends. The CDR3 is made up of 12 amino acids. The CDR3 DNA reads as TGCGCCAGCAACATGGCTAGGGAGACCCAGTACTTC. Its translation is CASNMARETQYF.